This TCR beta chain was sequenced in a study of blood T cell repertoires in COVID-19. Turning to the study itself: The cDNA or gDNA used as material had been derived from T cells, B-cell-depleted T cells, or PBMCs.

The CDR3 runs 13 residues. Germline-derived CDR1 and CDR2 are SGHNT and YENEEA. Trimming pared 4 bases from V and 8 bases from J, leaving 12 bases between. Under the authors' procedure: Estimation of nucleated cell counts relied on the amplification of reference gene primers. Assay: immunoSEQ multiplex PCR; the TCRdb copy retains only in-frame clones and omits some. From that table come the V and J calls and clone size; the DNA was used to work out D and trimming. The top ten clones hold about 6% of a sample with roughly 350,000 clones, around 87% of them seen once. The TCR originated in a woman between 50 and 59 years old with COVID-19, enrolled during active disease. The V and J genes are TRBV11-3 and TRBJ1-3; D might be TRBD1 (5 bases). Sequencing was performed on peripheral blood. In DNA, the CDR3 is TGTGCCAGCAGCTCAGCAGGGTCCCACACCATATATTTT. It codes for CASSSAGSHTIYF.